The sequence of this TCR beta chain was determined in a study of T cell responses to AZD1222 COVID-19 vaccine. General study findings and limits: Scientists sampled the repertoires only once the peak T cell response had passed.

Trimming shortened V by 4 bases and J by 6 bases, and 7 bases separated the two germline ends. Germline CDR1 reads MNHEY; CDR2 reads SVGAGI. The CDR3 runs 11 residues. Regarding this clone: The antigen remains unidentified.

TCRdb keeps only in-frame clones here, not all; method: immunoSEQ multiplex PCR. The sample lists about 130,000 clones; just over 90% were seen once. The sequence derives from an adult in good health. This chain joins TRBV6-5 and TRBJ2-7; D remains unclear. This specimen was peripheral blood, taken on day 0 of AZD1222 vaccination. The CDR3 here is CASSSLSEQYF. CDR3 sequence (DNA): TGTGCCAGCAGTTCCCTCTCCGAGCAGTACTTC.